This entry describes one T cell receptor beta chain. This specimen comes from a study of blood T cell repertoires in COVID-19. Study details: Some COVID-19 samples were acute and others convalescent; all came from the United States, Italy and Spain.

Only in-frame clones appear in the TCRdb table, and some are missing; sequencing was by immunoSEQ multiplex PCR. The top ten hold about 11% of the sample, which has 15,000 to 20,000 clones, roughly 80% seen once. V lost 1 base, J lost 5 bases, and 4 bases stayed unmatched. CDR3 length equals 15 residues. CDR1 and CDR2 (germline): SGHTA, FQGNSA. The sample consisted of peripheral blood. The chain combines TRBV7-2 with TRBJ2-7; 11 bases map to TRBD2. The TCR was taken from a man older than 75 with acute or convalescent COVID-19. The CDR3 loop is CASSLGLAGGNEQYF. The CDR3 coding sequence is TGTGCCAGCAGCTTAGGGCTAGCGGGGGGCAACGAGCAGTACTTC. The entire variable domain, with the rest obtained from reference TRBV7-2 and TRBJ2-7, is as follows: GAGVSQSPSNKVTEKGKDVELRCDPISGHTALYWYRQSLGQGLEFLIYFQGNSAPDKSGLPSDRFSAERTGGSVSTLTIQRTQQEDSAVYLCASSLGLAGGNEQYFGPGTRLTVT.